This TCR beta chain was observed in a study of OX40 agonist ivuxolimab in advanced cancers. Only one count was recorded for this clone. The repertoire was sequenced with immunoSEQ multiplex PCR; TCRdb's copy has only in-frame clones and lacks some. The data hold roughly 49,000 clones, with 75% to 80% observed a single time. The receptor was isolated from an adult with an advanced solid tumor such as melanoma, head and neck, liver or kidney cancer. The source was CD4+ or CD8+ T cells sorted from blood, collected in a trial of the OX40 agonist ivuxolimab.

The CDR3 coding sequence is TGTGCCAGCTGGGGACAGGGAGACCTATACGAGCAGTACTTC. Protein product: CASWGQGDLYEQYF. This chain uses TRBV18 with TRBJ2-7; 9 bases are a match to TRBD1. This CDR3 comprises 14 residues. The J segment lost 4 bases and the V segment lost 7 bases, leaving 8 bases of the junction unmatched. The germline V gene has CDR1 KGHSH and CDR2 LQKENI.